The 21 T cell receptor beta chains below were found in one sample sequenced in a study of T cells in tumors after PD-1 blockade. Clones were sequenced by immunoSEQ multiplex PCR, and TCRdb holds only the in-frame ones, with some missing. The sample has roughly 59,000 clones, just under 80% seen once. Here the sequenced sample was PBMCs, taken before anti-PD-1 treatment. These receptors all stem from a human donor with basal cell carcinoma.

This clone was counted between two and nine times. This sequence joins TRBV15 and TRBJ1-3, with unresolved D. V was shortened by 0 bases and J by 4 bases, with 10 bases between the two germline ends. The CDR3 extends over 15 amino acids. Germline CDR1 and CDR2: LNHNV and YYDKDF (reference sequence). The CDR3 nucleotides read TGTGCCACCAGCAGAGACCGAAAGTGGGGAAACACCATATATTTT. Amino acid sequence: CATSRDRKWGNTIYF.

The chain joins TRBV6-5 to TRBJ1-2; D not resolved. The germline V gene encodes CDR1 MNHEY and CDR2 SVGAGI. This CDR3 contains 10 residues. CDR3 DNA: TGTGTCACCGGGGACTATGGCTACACCTTC. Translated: CVTGDYGYTF.

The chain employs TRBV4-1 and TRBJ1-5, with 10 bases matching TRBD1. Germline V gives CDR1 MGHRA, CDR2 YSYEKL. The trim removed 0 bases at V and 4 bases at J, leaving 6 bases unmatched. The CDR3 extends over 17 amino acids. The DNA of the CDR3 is TGCGCCAGCAGCCAAGATTGGGACAGGGGAGGGAATCAGCCCCAGCATTTT. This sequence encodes CASSQDWDRGGNQPQHF.

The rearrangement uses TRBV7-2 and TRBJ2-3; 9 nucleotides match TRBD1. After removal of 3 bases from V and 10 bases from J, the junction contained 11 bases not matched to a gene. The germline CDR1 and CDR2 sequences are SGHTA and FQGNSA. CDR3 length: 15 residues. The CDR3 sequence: CASSFLTGGKGAQYF. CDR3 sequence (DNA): TGTGCCAGCAGCTTTCTGACAGGGGGGAAAGGAGCGCAGTATTTT.

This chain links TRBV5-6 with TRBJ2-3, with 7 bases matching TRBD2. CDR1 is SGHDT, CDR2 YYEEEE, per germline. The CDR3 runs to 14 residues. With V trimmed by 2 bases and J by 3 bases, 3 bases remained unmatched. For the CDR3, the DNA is TGTGCCAGCAGCTTAGGACTAGGAACAGATACGCAGTATTTT. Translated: CASSLGLGTDTQYF.

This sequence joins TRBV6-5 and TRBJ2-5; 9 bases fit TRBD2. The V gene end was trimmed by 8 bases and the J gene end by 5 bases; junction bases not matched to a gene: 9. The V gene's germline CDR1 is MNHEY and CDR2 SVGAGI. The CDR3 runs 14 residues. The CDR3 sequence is CASRLGGGAETQYF. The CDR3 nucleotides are TGTGCCAGCCGGTTAGGCGGGGGGGCCGAGACCCAGTACTTC.

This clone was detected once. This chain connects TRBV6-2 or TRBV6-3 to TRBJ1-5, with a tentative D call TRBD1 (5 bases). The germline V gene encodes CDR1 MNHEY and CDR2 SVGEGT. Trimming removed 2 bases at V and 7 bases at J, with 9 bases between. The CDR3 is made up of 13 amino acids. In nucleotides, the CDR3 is TGTGCCAGCAGTTACGACAGCTACCAGCCCCAGCATTTT. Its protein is CASSYDSYQPQHF.

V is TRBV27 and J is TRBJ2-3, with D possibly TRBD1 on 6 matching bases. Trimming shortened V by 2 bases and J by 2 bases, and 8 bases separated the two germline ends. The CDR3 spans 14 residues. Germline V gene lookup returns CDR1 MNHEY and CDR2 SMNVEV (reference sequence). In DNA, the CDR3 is TGTGCCAGCAGTTTAGGACAGTTCACAGATACGCAGTATTTT. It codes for CASSLGQFTDTQYF.

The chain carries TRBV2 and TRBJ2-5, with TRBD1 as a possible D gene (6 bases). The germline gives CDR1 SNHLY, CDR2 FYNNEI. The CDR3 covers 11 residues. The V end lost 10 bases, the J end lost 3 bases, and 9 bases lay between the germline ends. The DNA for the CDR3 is TGTGCCACCAAGGGGGAAGAGACCCAGTACTTC. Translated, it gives CATKGEETQYF.

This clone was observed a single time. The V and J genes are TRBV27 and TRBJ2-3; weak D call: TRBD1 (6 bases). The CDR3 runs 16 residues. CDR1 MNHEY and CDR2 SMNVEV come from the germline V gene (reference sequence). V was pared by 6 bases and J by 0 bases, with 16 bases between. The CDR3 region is CASSYRQATSTDTQYF. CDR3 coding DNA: TGTGCCAGCAGCTACCGACAGGCGACTAGCACAGATACGCAGTATTTT.

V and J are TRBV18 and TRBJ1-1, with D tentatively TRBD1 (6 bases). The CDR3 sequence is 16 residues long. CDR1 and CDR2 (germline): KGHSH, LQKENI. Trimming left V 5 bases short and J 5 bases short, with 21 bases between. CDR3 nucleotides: TGTGCCAGCTCAAGGGTGAGGGGCCAGGGGCAGACTGAAGCTTTCTTT. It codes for CASSRVRGQGQTEAFF.

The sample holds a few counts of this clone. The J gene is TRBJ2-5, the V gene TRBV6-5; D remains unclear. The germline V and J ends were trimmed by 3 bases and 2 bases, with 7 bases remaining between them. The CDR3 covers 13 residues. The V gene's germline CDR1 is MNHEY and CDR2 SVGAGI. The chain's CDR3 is CASSYLGQETQYF. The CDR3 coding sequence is TGTGCCAGCAGTTATCTGGGTCAAGAGACCCAGTACTTC.

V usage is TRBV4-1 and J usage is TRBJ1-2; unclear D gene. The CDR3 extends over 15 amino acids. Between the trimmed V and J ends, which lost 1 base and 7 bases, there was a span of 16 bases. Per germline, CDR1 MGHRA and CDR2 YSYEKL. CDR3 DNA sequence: TGCGCCAGCAGCCAAGTCCCGGGTTGGGGTGCTGGCTACACCTTC. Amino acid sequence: CASSQVPGWGAGYTF.

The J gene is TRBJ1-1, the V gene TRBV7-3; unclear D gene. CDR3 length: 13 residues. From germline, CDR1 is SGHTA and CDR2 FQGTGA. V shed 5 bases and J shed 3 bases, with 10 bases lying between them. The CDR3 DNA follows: TGTGCCAGCAGCCCCGGGTGGGACACTGAAGCTTTCTTT. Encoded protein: CASSPGWDTEAFF.

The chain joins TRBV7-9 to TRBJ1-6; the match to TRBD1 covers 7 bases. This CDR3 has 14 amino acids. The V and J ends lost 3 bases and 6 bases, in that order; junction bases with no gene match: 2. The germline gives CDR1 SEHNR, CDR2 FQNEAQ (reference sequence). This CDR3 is CASSLTGLNSPLHF. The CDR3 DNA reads TGTGCCAGCAGCTTGACAGGGCTTAATTCACCCCTCCACTTT.

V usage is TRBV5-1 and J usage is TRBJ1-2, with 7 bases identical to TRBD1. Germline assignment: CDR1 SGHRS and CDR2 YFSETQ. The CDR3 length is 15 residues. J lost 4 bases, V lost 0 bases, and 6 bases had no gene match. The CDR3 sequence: CASSLDEGGVYGYTF. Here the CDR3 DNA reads TGCGCCAGCAGCTTGGACGAAGGGGGCGTCTATGGCTACACCTTC.

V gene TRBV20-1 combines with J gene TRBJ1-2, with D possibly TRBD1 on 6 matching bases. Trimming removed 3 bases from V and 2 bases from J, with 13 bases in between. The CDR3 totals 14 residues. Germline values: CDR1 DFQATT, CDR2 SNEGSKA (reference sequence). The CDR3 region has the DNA TGCAGTGCTAGTAAAAGGGGGGCAAACTATGGCTACACCTTC. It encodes CSASKRGANYGYTF.

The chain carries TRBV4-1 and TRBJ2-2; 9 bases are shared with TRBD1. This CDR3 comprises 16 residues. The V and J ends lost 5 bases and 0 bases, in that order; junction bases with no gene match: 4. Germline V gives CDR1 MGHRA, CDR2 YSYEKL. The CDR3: CASSYGDRANTGELFF. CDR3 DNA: TGCGCCAGCAGCTACGGGGACAGGGCGAACACCGGGGAGCTGTTTTTT.

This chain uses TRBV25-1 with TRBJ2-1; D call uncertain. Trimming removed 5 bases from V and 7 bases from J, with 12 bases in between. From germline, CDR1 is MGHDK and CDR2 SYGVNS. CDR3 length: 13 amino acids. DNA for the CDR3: TGTGCCAGCAGTTCGCGACGTGGGAATGAGCAGTTCTTC. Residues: CASSSRRGNEQFF.

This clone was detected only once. DNA for the CDR3: TGCGCCAGCAGCTTGATCGATGCCCTTGGGAACACTGAAGCTTTCTTT. Protein product: CASSLIDALGNTEAFF. This chain uses TRBV5-1 with TRBJ1-1; D gene ambiguous. CDR3 length: 16 residues. V lost 1 base, J lost 1 base, and 14 bases lay in between. The germline CDR1 and CDR2 sequences are SGHRS and YFSETQ.

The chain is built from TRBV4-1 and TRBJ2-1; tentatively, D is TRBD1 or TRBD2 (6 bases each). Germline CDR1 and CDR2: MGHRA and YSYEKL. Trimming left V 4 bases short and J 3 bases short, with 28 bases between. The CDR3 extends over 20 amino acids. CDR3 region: CASSPKGDSIAGGHYNEQFF. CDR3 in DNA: TGCGCCAGCAGCCCTAAAGGAGACTCTATAGCCGGGGGCCACTACAATGAGCAGTTCTTC.